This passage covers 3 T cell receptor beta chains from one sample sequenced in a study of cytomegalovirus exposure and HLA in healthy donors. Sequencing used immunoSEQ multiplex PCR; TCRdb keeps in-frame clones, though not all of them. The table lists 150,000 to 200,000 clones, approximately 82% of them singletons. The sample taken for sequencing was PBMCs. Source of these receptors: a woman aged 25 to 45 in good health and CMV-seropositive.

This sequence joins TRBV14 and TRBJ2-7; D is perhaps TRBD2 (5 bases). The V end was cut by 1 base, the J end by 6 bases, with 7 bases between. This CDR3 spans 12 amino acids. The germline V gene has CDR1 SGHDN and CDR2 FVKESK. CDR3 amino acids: CASSQVGSEQYF. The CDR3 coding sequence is TGTGCCAGCAGCCAAGTTGGGAGCGAGCAGTACTTC.

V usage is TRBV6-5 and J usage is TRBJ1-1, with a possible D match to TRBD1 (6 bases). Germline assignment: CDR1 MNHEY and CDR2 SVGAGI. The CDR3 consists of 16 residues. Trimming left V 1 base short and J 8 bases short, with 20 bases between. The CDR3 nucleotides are TGTGCCAGCAGTTACTGGAACAGGGCGTACGGAGTGGAAGCTTTCTTT. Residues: CASSYWNRAYGVEAFF.

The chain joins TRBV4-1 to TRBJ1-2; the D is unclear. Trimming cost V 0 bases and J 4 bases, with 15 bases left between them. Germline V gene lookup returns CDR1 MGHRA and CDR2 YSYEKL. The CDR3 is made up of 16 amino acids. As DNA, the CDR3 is TGCGCCAGCAGCCAAGAAGGTAGAGAACTAGGCTATGGCTACACCTTC. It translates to CASSQEGRELGYGYTF.